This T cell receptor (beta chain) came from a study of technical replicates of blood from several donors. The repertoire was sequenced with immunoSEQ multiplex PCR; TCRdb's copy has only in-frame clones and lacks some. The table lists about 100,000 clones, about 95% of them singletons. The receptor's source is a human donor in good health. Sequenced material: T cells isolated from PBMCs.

DNA for the CDR3: TGTGCCAGTAGTAGGGTCGGGGACAGGTCTAATCAGCCCCAGCATTTT. Amino acid sequence: CASSRVGDRSNQPQHF. The chain combines TRBV19 with TRBJ1-5; 8 nucleotides align to TRBD1. Trimming removed 4 bases from V and 4 bases from J; junction bases left unmatched: 9. This CDR3 spans 16 amino acids. Germline V CDR1 and CDR2: LNHDA, SQIVND (reference sequence).